The 3 T cell receptor beta chains listed next were all sequenced from one sample in a study of cytomegalovirus exposure and HLA in healthy donors. Researchers ran the PCR with 60 Vbeta and 13 Jbeta primers. The table came from immunoSEQ multiplex PCR; TCRdb's copy has only in-frame clones and leaves some out. The sample lists 180,000 or so clones, roughly 81% occurring once. Input material: PBMCs. These receptor sequences come from a woman between 18 and 29 years old in good health and CMV-seropositive.

This chain connects TRBV7-9 to TRBJ2-1, with D hard to call. The CDR3 sequence is 14 residues long. From germline, CDR1 is SEHNR and CDR2 FQNEAQ (reference sequence). V lost 1 base and J lost 4, with 8 bases in between. The CDR3 protein is CASSLVGVYNEQFF. For the CDR3, the DNA is TGTGCCAGCAGCTTAGTTGGAGTTTACAATGAGCAGTTCTTC. Complete variable domain (other parts from reference TRBV7-9 and TRBJ2-1): DTGVSQNPRHKITKRGQNVTFRCDPISEHNRLYWYRQTLGQGPEFLTYFQNEAQLEKSRLLSDRFSAERPKGSFSTLEIQRTEQGDSAMYLCASSLVGVYNEQFFGPGTRLTVL.

J is TRBJ1-3 and V is TRBV6-5; TRBD1 matches 9 bases. Germline values: CDR1 MNHEY, CDR2 SVGAGI. CDR3 length: 15 amino acids. V was clipped by 5 bases and J by 2 bases; unmatched bases: 4. CDR3 DNA sequence: TGTGCCAGCAGTACCCGGACAGGGGCTGGAAACACCATATATTTT. This encodes CASSTRTGAGNTIYF.

The CDR3 is CASSSEYNSPLHF. DNA for the CDR3: TGTGCCAGCTCATCGGAGTATAATTCACCCCTCCACTTT. The chain recombines TRBV18 with TRBJ1-6; D not resolved. In germline, CDR1 is KGHSH, CDR2 LQKENI. The CDR3 runs to 13 residues. V shed 5 bases and J shed 4 bases, with 6 bases lying between them.